Here is one TCR beta chain with its context. Seattle enrolled patients during active infection and tracked them longitudinally. Per the germline V gene, CDR1 is SGDLS and CDR2 is YYNGEE. There are 16 residues in the CDR3. The J segment lost 1 base and the V segment lost 4 bases, leaving 9 bases of the junction unmatched. The table came from immunoSEQ multiplex PCR; TCRdb's copy has only in-frame clones and leaves some out. This sample yields approximately 90,000 clones, of which approximately 88% are seen a single time; 4.5% to 5.5% belongs to the top ten. This sample is part of a study of blood T cell repertoires in COVID-19. Study as a whole: In each case, the material was cDNA or gDNA derived from T cells, B-cell-depleted T cells, or PBMCs.

The source material was peripheral blood. The V gene is TRBV9, the J gene TRBJ2-3; TRBD2 matches 7 bases. The receptor's source is a man aged 55-75 years with COVID-19, enrolled during active disease. CDR3: CASSPIGGRGTDTQYF. DNA of the CDR3: TGTGCCAGCAGCCCTATAGGCGGGAGAGGCACAGATACGCAGTATTTT.